What follows are 30 T cell receptor beta chains derived from one specimen sequenced in a study. Repertoires were generated with immunoSEQ multiplex PCR, while TCRdb's copy carries only in-frame clones and drops some. In the table there are roughly 68,000 clones, 93% of which are singletons. The specimen sequenced was PBMCs. Receptor source: a man aged 35 to 55 with rheumatoid arthritis.

The chain links TRBV7-9 to TRBJ1-6; D is undetermined. V lost 1 base and J lost 10, with 5 bases in between. This CDR3 is 12 amino acids long. CDR1 is SEHNR, CDR2 FQNEAQ, per germline (reference sequence). CDR3 protein: CASSLGGSPLHF. The CDR3 DNA sequence: TGTGCCAGCAGCTTAGGGGGATCACCCCTCCACTTT.

This rearrangement joins TRBV19 to TRBJ2-1, with D possibly matching TRBD2 (6 bases). The CDR3 covers 14 residues. Per germline, CDR1 LNHDA and CDR2 SQIVND (reference sequence). V lost 6 bases and J lost 2, with 11 bases in between. The CDR3 DNA reads as TGTGCCAGTAGAACCGGGGGTACCTACAATGAGCAGTTCTTC. Protein sequence: CASRTGGTYNEQFF. Looking up the rest from reference TRBV19 and TRBJ2-1 gives the full variable domain: DGGITQSPKYLFRKEGQNVTLSCEQNLNHDAMYWYRQDPGQGLRLIYYSQIVNDFQKGDIAEGYSVSREKKESFPLTVTSAQKNPTAFYLCASRTGGTYNEQFFGPGTRLTVL.

The chain couples TRBV6-5 to TRBJ2-1, with a weak D call TRBD2 (6 bases). Looked up from germline, CDR1 is MNHEY and CDR2 is SVGAGI. Trimming removed 1 base from V and 4 bases from J, with 11 bases in between. This CDR3 contains 15 residues. This chain's CDR3 is CASSYYGGPYNEQFF. The CDR3 DNA reads as TGTGCCAGCAGTTACTACGGGGGACCTTACAATGAGCAGTTCTTC.

This clone was observed once. This chain connects TRBV19 to TRBJ1-5; TRBD1 matches at 8 bases. The V segment lost 5 bases and the J segment 7 bases; nucleotides outside the gene matches: 7. The CDR3 covers 14 residues. The germline V gene has CDR1 LNHDA and CDR2 SQIVND (reference sequence). Here the CDR3 DNA reads TGTGCCAGTAGTTCCGGACAGGGAAGGCAGCCCCAGCATTTT. Protein product: CASSSGQGRQPQHF.

The rearrangement uses TRBV2 and TRBJ1-5; a weak D match, TRBD1 (5 bases). V gave up 6 bases and J gave up 0 bases, with 12 bases separating them. Germline V gene lookup returns CDR1 SNHLY and CDR2 FYNNEI. The CDR3 extends over 15 amino acids. The CDR3 DNA sequence: TGTGCCAGCAGCCCCACAGGTTATAGCAATCAGCCCCAGCATTTT. It specifies CASSPTGYSNQPQHF.

J is TRBJ1-2 and V is TRBV10-3; 10 bases align to TRBD1. From germline, CDR1 is ENHRY and CDR2 SYGVKD. The V gene end was trimmed by 7 bases and the J gene end by 8 bases; junction bases not matched to a gene: 7. The CDR3 totals 13 residues. CDR3 region: CAITSTGGDGYTF. In nucleotides, the CDR3 is TGTGCCATCACTTCGACAGGGGGCGACGGCTACACCTTC.

A few counts support this clone. This sequence joins TRBV2 and TRBJ2-2; perhaps TRBD1 as D (6 bases). There are 16 residues in the CDR3. With 5 bases removed from V and 2 bases from J, the gap between germline ends came to 15 bases. The germline CDR1 and CDR2 sequences are SNHLY and FYNNEI. The CDR3 region is CASSLDSTRNTGELFF. CDR3 nucleotides: TGTGCCAGCAGTTTGGACAGCACACGTAACACCGGGGAGCTGTTTTTT. The full variable domain, with the rest looked up from reference TRBV2 and TRBJ2-2, is EPEVTQTPSHQVTQMGQEVILRCVPISNHLYFYWYRQILGQKVEFLVSFYNNEISEKSEIFDDQFSVERPDGSNFTLKIRSTKLEDSAMYFCASSLDSTRNTGELFFGEGSRLTVL.

This rearrangement joins TRBV6-1 to TRBJ2-7; D possibly corresponds to TRBD2 (6 bases). The CDR3 runs 13 residues. The V and J ends lost 0 bases and 3 bases respectively, with 6 bases between them. In germline, CDR1 is MNHNS, CDR2 SASEGT. The CDR3 coding sequence is TGTGCCAGCAGTGAAGCGCGGGGCTACGAGCAGTACTTC. This codes for CASSEARGYEQYF.

The chain recombines TRBV4-1 with TRBJ2-1, with TRBD1 matching 7 bases. Trimming removed 6 bases from V and 0 bases from J; junction bases left unmatched: 5. Germline CDR1 MGHRA, CDR2 YSYEKL. This CDR3 comprises 15 residues. Here the CDR3 DNA reads TGCGCCAGCAGACCAGGGGGTAGCTCCTACAATGAGCAGTTCTTC. Amino acids: CASRPGGSSYNEQFF.

The genes are TRBV3-1 (or the pseudogene TRBV3-2) and TRBJ2-1; 11 bases fit TRBD2. The junction had 11 bases not matched to a gene; V was cut back by 2 bases and J by 5 bases. The CDR3 runs 18 residues. Germline-derived CDR1 and CDR2 are LGHDT and YNNKEL (reference sequence). The CDR3 region is CASSQPPRTSGSHNEQFF. For the CDR3, the DNA is TGTGCCAGCAGCCAACCCCCGAGGACTAGCGGGTCCCACAATGAGCAGTTCTTC.

V and J are TRBV9 and TRBJ1-3; D remains ambiguous. Trimming took 0 bases from V and 4 from J, leaving 14 bases between them. The CDR3 runs to 16 residues. Germline V gene lookup returns CDR1 SGDLS and CDR2 YYNGEE. The CDR3 loop reads CASSVALRGDGNTIYF. The CDR3 DNA reads as TGTGCCAGCAGCGTAGCCCTGCGGGGAGACGGAAACACCATATATTTT.

The chain recombines TRBV4-3 with TRBJ2-2; 7 bases map to TRBD1. This CDR3 spans 16 amino acids. The ends lost 1 base at V and 2 bases at J; junction bases unmatched: 4. Germline CDR1 and CDR2: LGHNA and YSLEER. CDR3 nucleotide sequence: TGCGCCAGCAGCCAAGGACAGGGCCCAAACACCGGGGAGCTGTTTTTT. It codes for CASSQGQGPNTGELFF.

The chain recombines TRBV7-2 with TRBJ1-4; 8 positions match TRBD1. V gave up 1 base and J gave up 12 bases; unmatched junction bases: 13. Germline CDR1 and CDR2: SGHTA and FQGNSA. CDR3 size: 16 residues. DNA for the CDR3: TGTGCCAGCAGCTTAGGCAGGGGGCCCGACGGTATTGAACTGTTTTTT. This codes for CASSLGRGPDGIELFF. The variable domain in full, with the rest retrieved from reference TRBV7-2 and TRBJ1-4, is GAGVSQSPSNKVTEKGKDVELRCDPISGHTALYWYRQSLGQGLEFLIYFQGNSAPDKSGLPSDRFSAERTGGSVSTLTIQRTQQEDSAVYLCASSLGRGPDGIELFFGSGTQLSVL.

V usage is TRBV5-4 and J usage is TRBJ1-1; perhaps TRBD1 as D (5 bases). The V end lost 4 bases, the J end lost 4 bases, and 11 bases lay between the germline ends. The germline V gene has CDR1 SGHNT and CDR2 YYREEE (reference sequence). The CDR3 has 13 amino acids. CDR3 in amino acids: CASSVAGSTEAFF. CDR3 coding DNA: TGTGCCAGCAGCGTAGCAGGGAGCACTGAAGCTTTCTTT.

The chain joins TRBV19 to TRBJ2-1; 9 nucleotides match TRBD1. Germline V gene sequence: CDR1 LNHDA, CDR2 SQIVND (reference sequence). The CDR3 length is 18 residues. V lost 3 bases to trimming and J lost 4 bases; unmatched junction nucleotides: 13. The CDR3 sequence: CASSMFPSGTGSYNEQFF. The CDR3 coding sequence is TGTGCCAGTAGTATGTTCCCCTCCGGGACAGGGTCATACAATGAGCAGTTCTTC.

The chain carries TRBV11-3 and TRBJ2-2; no definite D call. The CDR3 is 12 amino acids. V lost 2 bases, J lost 6 bases, and 4 bases lay in between. Germline lookup yields CDR1 SGHNT and CDR2 YENEEA. CDR3 region: CASSLSSGELFF. CDR3 in DNA: TGTGCCAGCAGCTTATCTTCCGGGGAGCTGTTTTTT.

V usage is TRBV6-5 and J usage is TRBJ2-5, with D maybe TRBD2 (5 bases). Germline lookup yields CDR1 MNHEY and CDR2 SVGAGI. The CDR3 extends over 14 amino acids. The germline V and J ends were trimmed by 0 bases and 2 bases, with 7 bases remaining between them. The CDR3 loop reads CASSYSRVQETQYF. CDR3 nucleotides: TGTGCCAGCAGTTACTCGCGGGTACAAGAGACCCAGTACTTC.

The chain links TRBV18 to TRBJ2-1; D is unclear. Germline lookup yields CDR1 KGHSH and CDR2 LQKENI. Trimming removed 0 bases from V and 8 bases from J, with 5 bases in between. The CDR3 runs to 12 residues. The DNA for the CDR3 is TGTGCCAGCTCACCACCGTCGGATGAGCAGTTCTTC. Its translation is CASSPPSDEQFF.

This clone was seen a handful of times. This chain links TRBV11-2 with TRBJ2-4; D is undetermined. The CDR3 length is 15 residues. Trimming pared 5 bases from V and 2 bases from J, leaving 13 bases between. From germline, CDR1 is SGHAT and CDR2 FQNNGV. The CDR3 DNA reads as TGTGCCAGCAGCCCTCCAGTGTGGACCAAAAACATTCAGTACTTC. It specifies CASSPPVWTKNIQYF.

This chain joins TRBV6-4 and TRBJ1-1; D gene unclear. V lost 5 bases, J lost 2 bases, and 0 bases lay in between. The V gene's germline CDR1 is MRHNA and CDR2 SNTAGT. The CDR3 has 10 residues. The CDR3, as DNA: TGTGCCAGCAGTAACACTGAAGCTTTCTTT. Protein: CASSNTEAFF.

Only one count was recorded for this clone. The V and J genes are TRBV9 and TRBJ2-7; 7 nucleotides line up with TRBD2. Germline V gives CDR1 SGDLS, CDR2 YYNGEE. The CDR3 runs 15 residues. V shed 5 bases, J shed 0 bases, and the junction held 8 bases outside the gene matches. The CDR3 sequence is CASSVSGTSSYEQYF. The CDR3, as DNA: TGTGCCAGCAGTGTGAGCGGGACCAGCTCCTACGAGCAGTACTTC.

The chain recombines TRBV3-1 (or the pseudogene TRBV3-2) with TRBJ2-7; D is unclear. The V end lost 4 bases, the J end lost 6 bases, and 10 bases lay between the germline ends. The V gene's germline CDR1 is LGHDT and CDR2 YNNKEL (reference sequence). This CDR3 spans 12 amino acids. Written as DNA, the CDR3 is TGTGCCAGCAGCCCCTCTCCCGCCGAGCAGTACTTC. It specifies CASSPSPAEQYF.

The gene calls are TRBV5-1 and TRBJ2-4; TRBD1 aligns across 8 bases. V gave up 1 base and J gave up 1 base; unmatched junction bases: 4. The germline gives CDR1 SGHRS, CDR2 YFSETQ. This CDR3 has 16 amino acids. This CDR3 reads CASSLIQGAAKNIQYF. The CDR3, as DNA: TGCGCCAGCAGCTTGATTCAGGGGGCGGCCAAAAACATTCAGTACTTC.

This rearrangement joins TRBV7-9 to TRBJ2-7; 10 nucleotides align to TRBD1. The junction had 5 bases not matched to a gene; V was cut back by 3 bases and J by 3 bases. This CDR3 is 15 amino acids long. From germline, CDR1 is SEHNR and CDR2 FQNEAQ (reference sequence). The CDR3: CASSFRQGASYEQYF. CDR3 DNA: TGTGCCAGCAGCTTTCGACAGGGGGCAAGCTACGAGCAGTACTTC.

The V and J genes are TRBV25-1 and TRBJ1-1; possibly TRBD1 for D (5 bases). The CDR3 runs to 18 residues. Germline V CDR1 and CDR2: MGHDK, SYGVNS. V was shortened by 4 bases and J by 0 bases, with 21 bases between the two germline ends. CDR3 residues: CASSGTGVVSFMNTEAFF. CDR3 bases: TGTGCCAGCAGTGGTACAGGCGTAGTAAGCTTCATGAACACTGAAGCTTTCTTT.

The rearrangement uses TRBV5-1 and TRBJ2-7; TRBD2 is a possible D gene (6 bases). With 1 base removed from V and 3 bases from J, the gap between germline ends came to 20 bases. Germline assignment: CDR1 SGHRS and CDR2 YFSETQ. This CDR3 is 17 amino acids long. The CDR3 nucleotides are TGCGCCAGCAGCTTGTCCGCCTACGGGAGTAAACTCTACGAGCAGTACTTC. It encodes CASSLSAYGSKLYEQYF.

This chain uses TRBV28 with TRBJ1-2; 7 positions agree with TRBD1. Looked up from germline, CDR1 is MDHEN and CDR2 is SYDVKM. After removal of 5 bases from V and 0 bases from J, the junction contained 12 bases not matched to a gene. The CDR3 has 17 residues. The CDR3 here is CASSGGGRGSANYGYTF. CDR3 DNA sequence: TGTGCCAGCAGTGGAGGGGGCAGGGGGTCGGCTAACTATGGCTACACCTTC.

V and J are TRBV9 and TRBJ1-4; no definite D call. CDR3 length equals 16 residues. The V end was cut by 0 bases, the J end by 3 bases, with 12 bases between. CDR1 SGDLS and CDR2 YYNGEE come from the germline V gene. CDR3 DNA: TGTGCCAGCAGCGTAGCCCGGGGAAGCCCTAATGAAAAACTGTTTTTT. Translated, it gives CASSVARGSPNEKLFF.

This chain joins TRBV7-9 and TRBJ1-4; tentatively, D is TRBD1 (5 bases). Germline V gives CDR1 SEHNR, CDR2 FQNEAQ (reference sequence). The CDR3 has 17 residues. V lost 5 bases, J lost 2 bases, and 18 bases lay in between. The CDR3 reads CASSPGGGRRTNEKLFF. CDR3 coding DNA: TGTGCCAGCAGCCCAGGTGGGGGTAGAAGGACTAATGAAAAACTGTTTTTT.

The J gene is TRBJ1-5, the V gene TRBV28; no definite D call. The CDR3 has 14 amino acids. V lost 2 bases and J lost 1, with 6 bases in between. The germline V gene has CDR1 MDHEN and CDR2 SYDVKM. The CDR3 coding sequence is TGTGCCAGCAGTTTAGACCCAAGCAATCAGCCCCAGCATTTT. It codes for CASSLDPSNQPQHF.